This TCR beta chain came from a study of OX40 agonist ivuxolimab in advanced cancers. Looking at the study overall: Every patient in dose escalation had hepatocellular carcinoma, melanoma, renal cell or head and neck cancer. Whole-study findings and limits: Partial responders treated at 0.1-3.0 mg/kg exhibited clonal expansion among the lowest measured.

Method: immunoSEQ multiplex PCR; TCRdb's copy keeps in-frame clones and lacks some. The sample includes more than 75,000 clones, about 88% seen only once; the top ten take 0.8% to 1%. As regards this clone: Antigen: not known. The CDR3 end shows no conserved phenylalanine or tryptophan, and so a read error is likely. The limits of the CDR3 on the DNA are not certain, so only TCRdb's listed CDR3 is given.

CDR1 and CDR2 (germline): GTSNPN, SVGIG (reference sequence). The CDR3 spans 8 residues, counting both ends. This chain links TRBV30 with TRBJ1-2. The material was CD4+ or CD8+ T cells sorted from blood, obtained in a trial of the OX40 agonist ivuxolimab. The sequence came from an adult with an advanced solid tumor such as melanoma, head and neck, liver or kidney cancer. The CDR3 reads CAWSLPFR.